The 8 T cell receptor beta chains below come from one sample, sequenced in a study of immune cell composition in non-small cell lung cancer. TCRdb's table, derived via immunoSEQ multiplex PCR, lists solely in-frame clones and lacks some. The repertoire holds 3,000 to 3,500 clones, with roughly 80% as singletons. Sequenced sample: lung tumor tissue. These receptors were taken from a human donor with non-small cell lung cancer.

This CDR3 reads CASSLEGLDSNEQFF. The CDR3 DNA reads as TGTGCCAGCAGCTTAGAGGGACTAGATAGCAATGAGCAGTTCTTC. The gene calls are TRBV13 and TRBJ2-1; TRBD2 agrees at 8 bases. The J segment lost 6 bases and the V segment lost 1 base, leaving 5 bases of the junction unmatched. This CDR3 contains 15 residues. The V gene's germline CDR1 is PRHDT and CDR2 FYEKMQ (reference sequence).

This clone was seen once. The V and J genes are TRBV30 and TRBJ1-2, with no clear D. In germline, CDR1 is GTSNPN, CDR2 SVGIG (reference sequence). This CDR3 has 13 amino acids. The ends were cut back, 3 bases at V and 2 bases at J, with 10 bases in the middle. CDR3 sequence reads: CAWSREENYGYTF. Here the CDR3 DNA reads TGTGCCTGGAGCCGGGAGGAGAACTATGGCTACACCTTC.

In its sample, this clone was seen a few times. At the DNA level, this CDR3 is encoded by other sequences in the same sample as well. The CDR3 reads CASSPGQGRTEAFF. The CDR3 DNA sequence: TGTGCCAGCAGCCCGGGACAGGGTAGAACTGAAGCTTTCTTT. The chain recombines TRBV7-9 with TRBJ1-1; TRBD1 aligns across 9 bases. Germline CDR1 and CDR2: SEHNR and FQNEAQ (reference sequence). V dropped 5 bases and J dropped 5; count of bases not matched to a gene: 6. CDR3 length: 14 amino acids.

The chain uses TRBV5-6 and TRBJ1-1; unclear D gene. The length of the CDR3 is 12 residues. V shed 4 bases and J shed 6 bases, with 10 bases lying between them. Germline V gene data show CDR1 as SGHDT and CDR2 as YYEEEE. CDR3 in amino acids: CASSGGGPEAFF. DNA of the CDR3: TGTGCCAGCAGCGGAGGAGGGCCTGAAGCTTTCTTT.

This chain joins TRBV5-6 and TRBJ1-2, with no clear D. CDR1 is SGHDT and CDR2 is YYEEEE in the germline V gene. V was clipped by 0 bases and J by 7 bases, with 19 bases between them. The length of the CDR3 is 16 residues. DNA for the CDR3: TGTGCCAGCAGCTTGGCTGCCACGGACGGGCGGGGTGGCTACACCTTC. Residues: CASSLAATDGRGGYTF.

DNA for the CDR3: TGTGCCAGCAGCCCAACCCTAGACAGGGGGAATGAGCAGTTCTTC. This sequence encodes CASSPTLDRGNEQFF. The chain links TRBV7-9 to TRBJ2-1, with 9 bases aligning to TRBD1. CDR1 is SEHNR and CDR2 is FQNEAQ in the germline V gene (reference sequence). There are 15 residues in the CDR3. The junction had 9 bases not matched to a gene; V was cut back by 5 bases and J by 7 bases.

V gene TRBV5-1 combines with J gene TRBJ2-5; 8 bases line up with TRBD1. This CDR3 spans 14 amino acids. V lost 3 bases, J lost 2 bases, and 3 bases stayed unmatched. Germline CDR1 and CDR2: SGHRS and YFSETQ. CDR3 nucleotide sequence: TGCGCCAGCAGCTCAGGGACAGGTCAAGAGACCCAGTACTTC. Its protein is CASSSGTGQETQYF.

The chain uses TRBV18 and TRBJ1-6, with D uncertain. This CDR3 contains 16 residues. Trimming left V 4 bases short and J 0 bases short, with 10 bases between. Looked up from germline, CDR1 is KGHSH and CDR2 is LQKENI. CDR3 coding DNA: TGTGCCAGCTCACGAGTGGGCAGCTCCTATAATTCACCCCTCCACTTT. It is translated as CASSRVGSSYNSPLHF.